This entry is about one T cell receptor (beta chain). Its antigen is unknown. This record belongs to a study of OX40 agonist ivuxolimab in advanced cancers. Turning to the study itself: The diagnoses of dose-escalation patients were hepatocellular carcinoma, melanoma, renal cell or head and neck cancer. Three patients got partial responses; one had hepatocellular carcinoma and two had cutaneous melanoma. Study conclusions and caveats: Some of the lowest clonal expansion was seen in partial responders at 0.1-3.0 mg/kg.

Libraries were prepared by immunoSEQ multiplex PCR; TCRdb keeps only in-frame clonotypes and omits some of them. The sample contains 82,000 or so clones, more than 80% of which appear only once. The material was CD4+ or CD8+ T cells sorted from blood, obtained in a trial of the OX40 agonist ivuxolimab. The TCR comes from an adult with an advanced solid tumor such as melanoma, head and neck, liver or kidney cancer.

The chain's CDR3 is CASSPGSLNEKLFF. DNA for the CDR3: TGTGCCAGCAGCCCCGGGAGTCTTAATGAAAAACTGTTTTTT. The gene calls are TRBV5-6 and TRBJ1-4; D is undetermined. The germline gives CDR1 SGHDT, CDR2 YYEEEE. This CDR3 has 14 residues. The germline V and J ends were trimmed by 4 bases and 4 bases, with 11 bases remaining between them.